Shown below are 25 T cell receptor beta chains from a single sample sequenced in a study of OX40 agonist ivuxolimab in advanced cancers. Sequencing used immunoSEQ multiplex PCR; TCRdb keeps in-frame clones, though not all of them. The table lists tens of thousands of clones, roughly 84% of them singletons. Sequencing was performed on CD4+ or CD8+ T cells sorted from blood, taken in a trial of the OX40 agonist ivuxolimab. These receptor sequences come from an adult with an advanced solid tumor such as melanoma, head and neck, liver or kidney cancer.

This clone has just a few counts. CDR3 nucleotides: TGTGCCAGTAGTATATTGAATGGCTACACCTTC. It specifies CASSILNGYTF. J is TRBJ1-2 and V is TRBV19; D unclear. The V end was cut by 2 bases, the J end by 6 bases, with 4 bases between. The germline V gene encodes CDR1 LNHDA and CDR2 SQIVND (reference sequence). The CDR3 has 11 amino acids. The full variable domain, its missing parts supplied by reference TRBV19 and TRBJ1-2, is DGGITQSPKYLFRKEGQNVTLSCEQNLNHDAMYWYRQDPGQGLRLIYYSQIVNDFQKGDIAEGYSVSREKKESFPLTVTSAQKNPTAFYLCASSILNGYTFGSGTRLTVV.

In DNA form, the CDR3 reads TGTGCCAGCAGGGACAGGCTTCAGGGGGAAAAACTGTTTTTT. This codes for CASRDRLQGEKLFF. The V gene is TRBV6-8, the J gene TRBJ1-4, with TRBD1 matching over 7 bases. This CDR3 contains 14 residues. Germline CDR1 is MNHGY and CDR2 is SAAAGT. The V segment lost 6 bases and the J segment 8 bases; nucleotides outside the gene matches: 9.

CDR3 bases: TGTGCCAGCAGCCGGAGGTTAGCTGAAGCTTTCTTT. This gives the protein CASSRRLAEAFF. J is TRBJ1-1 and V is TRBV14; no clear D gene. Trimming left V 4 bases short and J 6 bases short, with 9 bases between. This CDR3 region has 12 residues. Germline values: CDR1 SGHDN, CDR2 FVKESK.

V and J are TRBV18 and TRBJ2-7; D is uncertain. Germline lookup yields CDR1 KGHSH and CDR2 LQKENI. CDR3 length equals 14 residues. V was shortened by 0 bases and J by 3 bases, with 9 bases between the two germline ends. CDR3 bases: TGTGCCAGCTCACCACCGATAGCCCTCTACGAGCAGTACTTC. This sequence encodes CASSPPIALYEQYF.

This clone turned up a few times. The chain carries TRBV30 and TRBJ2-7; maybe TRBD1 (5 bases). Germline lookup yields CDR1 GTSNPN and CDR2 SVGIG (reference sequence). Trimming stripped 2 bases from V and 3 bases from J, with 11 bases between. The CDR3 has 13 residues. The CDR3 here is CAWSPLTDYEQYF. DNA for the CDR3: TGTGCCTGGAGTCCACTGACAGACTACGAGCAGTACTTC.

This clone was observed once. This CDR3 is CSVEKIAGWGETQYF. For the CDR3, the DNA is TGCAGCGTTGAAAAGATCGCAGGGTGGGGAGAGACCCAGTACTTC. The V call is TRBV29-1, the J call TRBJ2-5; tentatively, D is TRBD1 (5 bases). The CDR3 covers 15 residues. The V end lost 2 bases, the J end lost 4 bases, and 17 bases lay between the germline ends. CDR1 is SQVTM and CDR2 is ANQGSEA in the germline V gene.

In DNA form, the CDR3 reads TGTGCCAGCAGTTTCCAGACAATGAACACTGAAGCTTTCTTT. It codes for CASSFQTMNTEAFF. J is TRBJ1-1 and V is TRBV6-6; the D is unclear. Germline CDR1 is MNHNY and CDR2 is SVGAGI (reference sequence). The CDR3 is 14 amino acids. Trimming removed 4 bases at V and 0 bases at J, with 9 bases between.

CDR3 in amino acids: CASSVIYNEQFF. The CDR3 DNA sequence: TGCGCCAGCAGCGTAATATACAATGAGCAGTTCTTC. This sequence joins TRBV10-2 and TRBJ2-1; no firm D call. This CDR3 contains 12 residues. Trimming pared 6 bases from V and 4 bases from J, leaving 7 bases between. Germline values: CDR1 WSHSY, CDR2 SAAADI.

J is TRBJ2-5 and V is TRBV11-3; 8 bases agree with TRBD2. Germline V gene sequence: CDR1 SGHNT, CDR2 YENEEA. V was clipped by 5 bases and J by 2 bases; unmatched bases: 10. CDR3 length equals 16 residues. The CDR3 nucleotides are TGTGCCAGCAGCCGGGGGGGGTCGGGGGAACAAGAGACCCAGTACTTC. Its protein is CASSRGGSGEQETQYF.

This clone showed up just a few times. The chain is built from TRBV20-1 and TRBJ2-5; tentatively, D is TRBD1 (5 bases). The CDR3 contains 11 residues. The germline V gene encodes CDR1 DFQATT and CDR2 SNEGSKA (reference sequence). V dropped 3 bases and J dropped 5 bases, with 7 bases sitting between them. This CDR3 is CSARKGETQYF. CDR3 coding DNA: TGCAGTGCTAGGAAGGGGGAGACCCAGTACTTC.

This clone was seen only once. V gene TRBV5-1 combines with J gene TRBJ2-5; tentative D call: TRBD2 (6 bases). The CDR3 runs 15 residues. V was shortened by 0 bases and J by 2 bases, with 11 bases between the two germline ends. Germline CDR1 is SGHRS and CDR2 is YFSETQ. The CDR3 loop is CASSLAAGTQETQYF. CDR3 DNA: TGCGCCAGCAGCTTGGCCGCGGGAACACAAGAGACCCAGTACTTC.

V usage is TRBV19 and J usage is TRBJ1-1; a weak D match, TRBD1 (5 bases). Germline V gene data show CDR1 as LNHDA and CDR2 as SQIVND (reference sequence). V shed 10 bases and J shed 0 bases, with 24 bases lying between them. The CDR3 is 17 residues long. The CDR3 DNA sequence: TGTGCCACCGTTGAGAGAAGGGGCCTGGGTATGAACACTGAAGCTTTCTTT. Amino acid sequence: CATVERRGLGMNTEAFF.

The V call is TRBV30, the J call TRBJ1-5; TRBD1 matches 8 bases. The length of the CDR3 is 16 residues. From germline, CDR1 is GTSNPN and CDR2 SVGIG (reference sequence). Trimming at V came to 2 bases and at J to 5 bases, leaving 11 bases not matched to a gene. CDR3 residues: CAWSTPRTGRYQPQHF. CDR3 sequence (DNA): TGTGCCTGGAGTACTCCCAGGACAGGGAGGTATCAGCCCCAGCATTTT.

The CDR3 region is CASSLAGGQGVYGYTF. The CDR3, as DNA: TGTGCCAGCAGCTTAGCCGGGGGACAGGGGGTCTATGGCTACACCTTC. V usage is TRBV7-2 and J usage is TRBJ1-2; 11 nucleotides line up with TRBD1. V shed 0 bases and J 4 bases; nucleotides not matched to a gene: 4. CDR3 length: 16 residues. CDR1 SGHTA and CDR2 FQGNSA come from the germline V gene.

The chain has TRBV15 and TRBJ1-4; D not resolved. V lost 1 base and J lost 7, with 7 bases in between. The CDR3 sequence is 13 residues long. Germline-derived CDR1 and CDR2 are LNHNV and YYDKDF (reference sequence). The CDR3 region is CATSRGFREKLFF. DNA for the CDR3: TGTGCCACCAGCAGAGGGTTCCGTGAAAAACTGTTTTTT.

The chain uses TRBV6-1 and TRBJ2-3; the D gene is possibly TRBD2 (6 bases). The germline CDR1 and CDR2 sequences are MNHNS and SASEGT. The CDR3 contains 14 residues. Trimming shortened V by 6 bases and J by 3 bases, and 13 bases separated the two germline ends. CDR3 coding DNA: TGTGCCAGCAGCCCGACTAGAGTGACAGATACGCAGTATTTT. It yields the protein CASSPTRVTDTQYF.

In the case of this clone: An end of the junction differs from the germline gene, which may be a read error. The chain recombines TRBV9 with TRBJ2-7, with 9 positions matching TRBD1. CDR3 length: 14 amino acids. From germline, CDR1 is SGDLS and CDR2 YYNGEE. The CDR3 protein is CVSSAMGQGDEQYF. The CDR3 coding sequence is TGTGTCAGCAGCGCGATGGGACAGGGTGACGAGCAGTACTTC.

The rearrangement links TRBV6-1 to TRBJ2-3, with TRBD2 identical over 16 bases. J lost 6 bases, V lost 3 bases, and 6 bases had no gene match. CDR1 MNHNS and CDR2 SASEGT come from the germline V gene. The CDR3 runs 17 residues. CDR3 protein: CASSETGLAGGPDTQYF. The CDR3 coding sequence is TGTGCCAGCAGTGAGACGGGACTAGCGGGAGGGCCTGATACGCAGTATTTT.

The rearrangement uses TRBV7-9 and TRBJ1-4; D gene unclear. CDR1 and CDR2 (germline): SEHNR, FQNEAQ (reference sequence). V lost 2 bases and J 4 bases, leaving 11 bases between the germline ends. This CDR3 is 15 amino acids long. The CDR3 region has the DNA TGTGCCAGCAGCTTAACGCGACTCAATAATGAAAAACTGTTTTTT. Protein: CASSLTRLNNEKLFF.

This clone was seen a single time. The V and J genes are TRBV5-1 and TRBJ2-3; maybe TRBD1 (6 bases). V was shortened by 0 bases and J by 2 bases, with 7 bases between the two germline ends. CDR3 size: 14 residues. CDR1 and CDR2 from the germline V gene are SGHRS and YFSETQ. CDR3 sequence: CASSLEGDTDTQYF. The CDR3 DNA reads TGCGCCAGCAGCTTGGAGGGGGACACAGATACGCAGTATTTT.

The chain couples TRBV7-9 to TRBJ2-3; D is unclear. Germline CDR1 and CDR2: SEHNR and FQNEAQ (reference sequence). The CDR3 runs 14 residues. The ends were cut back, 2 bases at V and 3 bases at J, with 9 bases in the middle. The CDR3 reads CASSLSQGTDTQYF. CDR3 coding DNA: TGTGCCAGCAGCTTATCCCAAGGGACAGATACGCAGTATTTT.

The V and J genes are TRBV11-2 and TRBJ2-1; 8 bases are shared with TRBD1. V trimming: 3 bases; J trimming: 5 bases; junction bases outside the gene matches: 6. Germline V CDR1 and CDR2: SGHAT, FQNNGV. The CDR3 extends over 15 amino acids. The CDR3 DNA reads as TGTGCCAGCAGCTTGGATGACAGGGGAGACAATGAGCAGTTCTTC. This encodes CASSLDDRGDNEQFF. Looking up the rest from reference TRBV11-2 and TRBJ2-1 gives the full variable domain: EAGVAQSPRYKIIEKRQSVAFWCNPISGHATLYWYQQILGQGPKLLIQFQNNGVVDDSQLPKDRFSAERLKGVDSTLKIQPAKLEDSAVYLCASSLDDRGDNEQFFGPGTRLTVL.

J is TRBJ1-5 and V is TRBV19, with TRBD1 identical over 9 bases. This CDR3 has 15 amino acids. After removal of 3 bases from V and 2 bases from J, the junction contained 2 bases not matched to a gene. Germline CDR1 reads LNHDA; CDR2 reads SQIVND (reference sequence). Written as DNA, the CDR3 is TGTGCCAGTAGTATCGGGACAGGGCGCAATCAGCCCCAGCATTTT. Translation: CASSIGTGRNQPQHF.

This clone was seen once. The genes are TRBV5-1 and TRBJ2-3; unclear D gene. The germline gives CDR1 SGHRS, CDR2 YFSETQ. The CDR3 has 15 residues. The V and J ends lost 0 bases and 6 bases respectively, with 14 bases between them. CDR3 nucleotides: TGCGCCAGCAGCTTGGATAACATCGGCCGCGATACGCAGTATTTT. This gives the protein CASSLDNIGRDTQYF.

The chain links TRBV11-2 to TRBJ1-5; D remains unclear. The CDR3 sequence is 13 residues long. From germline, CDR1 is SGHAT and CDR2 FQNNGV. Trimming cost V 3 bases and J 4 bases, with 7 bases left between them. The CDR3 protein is CASSFSENQPQHF. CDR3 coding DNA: TGTGCCAGCAGCTTCTCAGAGAATCAGCCCCAGCATTTT.